Shown below are 28 T cell receptor beta chains from a single sample sequenced in a study of CD8 T cells in ankylosing spondylitis. TCRdb passed the 5' RACE reads through MiXCR, listing each CDR3 protein once. This sample has approximately 100,000 distinct CDR3 sequences, with roughly 8.7% found just once. The sample taken for sequencing was blood, either unsorted or a sorted T cell fraction (not recorded which). Every receptor here comes from a male donor with ankylosing spondylitis or in good health (not recorded which).

This clonotype was detected many times. The V and J genes are TRBV10-3 and TRBJ2-5; D is unclear. The CDR3 length is 14 residues. Germline V gives CDR1 ENHRY, CDR2 SYGVKD. Between the trimmed V and J ends, which lost 11 bases and 2 bases, there was a span of 18 bases. For the CDR3, the DNA is TGTGCCGTCTCCTCAGCCAGCGCTCAAGAGACCCAGTACTTC. Encoded protein: CAVSSASAQETQYF.

This clonotype was seen at least ten times. The V and J genes are TRBV10-3 and TRBJ2-2, with D possibly being TRBD1 (5 bases). The CDR3 length is 15 residues. V lost 6 bases and J lost 6, with 17 bases in between. Germline-derived CDR1 and CDR2 are ENHRY and SYGVKD. Here the CDR3 DNA reads TGTGCCATCAGACAGACAGTTGCGTTCGCCGGGGAGCTGTTTTTT. It translates to CAIRQTVAFAGELFF.

CDR3 sequence: CAVRTGGPYTEAFF. The DNA for the CDR3 is TGTGCTGTGAGGACAGGGGGCCCTTACACTGAAGCTTTCTTT. This rearrangement joins TRBV7-2 to TRBJ1-1; 11 bases are shared with TRBD1. Germline CDR1 reads SGHTA; CDR2 reads FQGNSA. This CDR3 region has 14 residues.

This clonotype was observed at least ten times. The V and J genes are TRBV4-3 and TRBJ2-7, with D possibly matching TRBD2 (5 bases). V lost 4 bases to trimming and J lost 1 base, with 17 bases between them. The CDR3 is 16 amino acids. Germline V gene sequence: CDR1 LGHNA, CDR2 YSLEER. The CDR3 reads CASSPRPIRGSYEQYF. In nucleotides, the CDR3 is TGCGCCAGCAGCCCCCGACCTATCCGGGGTTCCTACGAGCAGTACTTC.

The sample holds many counts of this clonotype. The chain employs TRBV30 and TRBJ1-2; possible D gene TRBD1, 6 bases. The CDR3 spans 12 residues. V lost 3 bases, J lost 7 bases, and 12 bases lay in between. Germline V CDR1 and CDR2: GTSNPN, SVGIG (reference sequence). The CDR3 protein is CAWRWGAVGYTF. CDR3 nucleotide sequence: TGTGCCTGGAGATGGGGGGCTGTTGGCTACACCTTC.

This clonotype was observed many times. This chain joins TRBV6-5 and TRBJ1-5; no clear D gene. The germline CDR1 and CDR2 sequences are MNHEY and SVGAGI. The ends were cut back, 2 bases at V and 0 bases at J, with 5 bases in the middle. The CDR3 is 14 amino acids. This CDR3 is CASSYHGSNQPQHF. The DNA of the CDR3 is TGTGCCAGCAGTTACCATGGTAGCAATCAGCCCCAGCATTTT.

This clonotype has ten or more counts. The V call is TRBV20-1, the J call TRBJ2-3, with unresolved D. The CDR3 contains 14 residues. Germline assignment: CDR1 DFQATT and CDR2 SNEGSKA (reference sequence). V gave up 0 bases and J gave up 2 bases, with 9 bases separating them. For the CDR3, the DNA is TGCAGTGCTAGAGATCAGTTTTACACAGATACGCAGTATTTT. The encoded protein is CSARDQFYTDTQYF.

The rearrangement joins TRBV6-2 or TRBV6-3 to TRBJ2-1; the D gene is possibly TRBD1 (6 bases). This CDR3 region has 15 residues. V lost 6 bases to trimming and J lost 0 bases, with 12 bases between them. The germline V gene has CDR1 MNHEY and CDR2 SVGEGT. DNA of the CDR3: TGTGCCAGCAGCACGGACAGAAGCTCCTACAATGAGCAGTTCTTC. Translated, it gives CASSTDRSSYNEQFF.

This clonotype was counted between two and nine times. J is TRBJ2-7 and V is TRBV9, with 9 bases fitting TRBD2. The CDR3 is made up of 17 amino acids. Trimming took 4 bases from V and 0 from J; bases not matched to a gene: 11. CDR1 SGDLS and CDR2 YYNGEE come from the germline V gene. CDR3 sequence: CASSPRRNSGSSYEQYF. CDR3 in DNA: TGTGCCAGCAGCCCTCGTCGCAATAGCGGGAGCTCCTACGAGCAGTACTTC.

The table lists this clonotype with many counts. This chain links TRBV5-1 with TRBJ2-1; 10 nucleotides align to TRBD1. CDR3 length: 15 amino acids. V lost 1 base, J lost 4 bases, and 2 bases stayed unmatched. The germline V gene encodes CDR1 SGHRS and CDR2 YFSETQ. CDR3 sequence reads: CASSLTGQGYNEQFF. CDR3 DNA: TGCGCCAGCAGCTTGACGGGACAGGGGTACAATGAGCAGTTCTTC. The full variable domain, its missing parts supplied by reference TRBV5-1 and TRBJ2-1, is KAGVTQTPRYLIKTRGQQVTLSCSPISGHRSVSWYQQTPGQGLQFLFEYFSETQRNKGNFPGRFSGRQFSNSRSEMNVSTLELGDSALYLCASSLTGQGYNEQFFGPGTRLTVL.

This clonotype was observed many times. The V and J genes are TRBV11-2 and TRBJ2-1; TRBD2 agrees at 11 bases. V lost 6 bases to trimming and J lost 1 base; unmatched junction nucleotides: 11. The CDR3 is made up of 18 amino acids. Germline CDR1 is SGHAT and CDR2 is FQNNGV. DNA of the CDR3: TGTGCCAGCAGTTCACTTAGCGGGAGGGCCAAATCCTACAATGAGCAGTTCTTC. Encoded protein: CASSSLSGRAKSYNEQFF.

This clonotype was recorded at least ten times. This chain links TRBV12-3 or TRBV12-4 with TRBJ2-5; D uncertain. This CDR3 has 13 amino acids. The V end was cut by 3 bases, the J end by 6 bases, with 11 bases between. The DNA for the CDR3 is TGTGCCAGCAGTTTCCCTGAATCTCAGACCCAGTACTTC. Its translation is CASSFPESQTQYF.

V gene TRBV7-2 combines with J gene TRBJ2-3; no reliable D call. V was cut by 5 bases and J by 5 bases, with 8 bases left in between. This CDR3 spans 12 amino acids. Germline V gene data show CDR1 as SGHTA and CDR2 as FQGNSA. The CDR3 DNA reads TGTGCCAGCAGCCTTCACTTAGATACGCAGTATTTT. Amino acids: CASSLHLDTQYF.

In its sample, this clonotype was seen a few times. CDR3 sequence: CASSQDTGGVSGYTF. The CDR3 DNA reads as TGCGCCAGCAGCCAAGATACAGGGGGCGTCAGTGGCTACACCTTC. The genes are TRBV4-3 and TRBJ1-2, with TRBD1 matching 9 bases. The CDR3 runs 15 residues. With 0 bases clipped from V and 7 bases from J, the junction kept 6 bases outside the gene matches. Germline assignment: CDR1 LGHNA and CDR2 YSLEER.

This clonotype occurred a few times. The rearrangement joins TRBV13 to TRBJ2-2, with 8 nucleotides matching TRBD2. CDR3 length: 16 residues. V shed 0 bases, J shed 4 bases, and the junction held 4 bases outside the gene matches. In germline, CDR1 is PRHDT, CDR2 FYEKMQ (reference sequence). CDR3 bases: TGTGCCAGCAGCTTAGGAGCGGGAGTAGTCACCGGGGAGCTGTTTTTT. Amino acids: CASSLGAGVVTGELFF.

This clonotype was detected ten times or more. The chain recombines TRBV7-8 with TRBJ1-5; D call uncertain. This CDR3 contains 13 residues. Germline loops: CDR1 SGHVS, CDR2 FQNEAQ. V was trimmed by 1 base and J by 6 bases, leaving 7 bases between them. The CDR3 coding sequence is TGTGCCAGCAGCTTAGGGGTGAGTCAGCCCCAGCATTTT. This translates into CASSLGVSQPQHF.

This clonotype was observed a handful of times. The gene calls are TRBV11-2 and TRBJ2-1; D is unresolved. The ends were cut back, 1 base at V and 16 bases at J, with 11 bases in the middle. Per the germline V gene, CDR1 is SGHAT and CDR2 is FQNNGV. CDR3 length equals 11 residues. CDR3 sequence: CASSLGLSEFF. The CDR3 bases are TGTGCCAGCAGCTTAGGGCTATCAGAATTCTTC.

This clonotype has ten or more counts. The V gene is TRBV20-1, the J gene TRBJ1-1; D unresolved. V was trimmed by 3 bases and J by 4 bases, leaving 15 bases between them. The CDR3 has 14 residues. From germline, CDR1 is DFQATT and CDR2 SNEGSKA (reference sequence). CDR3 nucleotides: TGCAGTGCTAGGAGTTCGGTTCTTGGCACTGAAGCTTTCTTT. Protein: CSARSSVLGTEAFF.

Many counts were recorded for this clonotype. This sequence joins TRBV7-2 and TRBJ2-7; TRBD2 agrees at 10 bases. The CDR3 contains 14 residues. The germline gives CDR1 SGHTA, CDR2 FQGNSA. V shed 7 bases and J 0 bases; nucleotides not matched to a gene: 3. DNA of the CDR3: TGTGCCAGCACCGGGACTAGCGCCTCCTACGAGCAGTACTTC. The encoded protein is CASTGTSASYEQYF.

This clonotype appeared many times. CDR3 in DNA: TGTGCCAGCAGGATAGGGGGCCAAAAGGACATTCAGTACTTC. The encoded protein is CASRIGGQKDIQYF. This chain links TRBV12-3 or TRBV12-4 with TRBJ2-4; 7 nucleotides match TRBD1. CDR3 length equals 14 residues. V was pared by 6 bases and J by 8 bases, with 10 bases of the junction left unmatched.

With respect to this clonotype: A much larger clone differs from this one at a single base, so this may be a read error. The chain couples TRBV29-1 to TRBJ2-5, with D tentatively TRBD2 (5 bases). The CDR3 covers 11 residues. The germline V and J ends were trimmed by 4 bases and 9 bases, with 12 bases remaining between them. Per the germline V gene, CDR1 is SQVTM and CDR2 is ANQGSEA. The CDR3 sequence is CSVGQMEAQYF. The CDR3, as DNA: TGCAGCGTTGGTCAGATGGAGGCCCAGTACTTC.

This clonotype was observed many times. The chain uses TRBV19 and TRBJ2-1, with D possibly TRBD1 on 5 matching bases. Trimming took 5 bases from V and 3 from J, leaving 17 bases between them. The CDR3 totals 16 residues. In germline, CDR1 is LNHDA, CDR2 SQIVND (reference sequence). The CDR3 is CASSFPGHGHYNEQFF. CDR3 DNA: TGTGCCAGTAGTTTCCCAGGACATGGTCACTACAATGAGCAGTTCTTC.

This clonotype was found a few times. CDR3 residues: CASTPSGTGNYGYTF. The CDR3 bases are TGTGCCAGCACCCCTTCCGGGACAGGGAACTATGGCTACACCTTC. V usage is TRBV7-2 and J usage is TRBJ1-2, with TRBD1 matching over 9 bases. J was trimmed by 2 bases and V by 7 bases; bases with no gene match: 8. Germline CDR1 is SGHTA and CDR2 is FQGNSA. CDR3 length equals 15 residues. Together with reference TRBV7-2 and TRBJ1-2, the CDR3 gives the full variable domain: GAGVSQSPSNKVTEKGKDVELRCDPISGHTALYWYRQSLGQGLEFLIYFQGNSAPDKSGLPSDRFSAERTGGSVSTLTIQRTQQEDSAVYLCASTPSGTGNYGYTFGSGTRLTVV.

This clonotype was counted at least ten times. This chain links TRBV18 with TRBJ2-1; maybe TRBD1 (6 bases). The CDR3 length is 13 residues. Trimming pared 2 bases from V and 7 bases from J, leaving 9 bases between. The germline V gene has CDR1 KGHSH and CDR2 LQKENI. The CDR3 loop reads CASSPSRGNEQFF. CDR3 sequence (DNA): TGTGCCAGCTCACCATCCAGGGGAAATGAGCAGTTCTTC.

This clonotype has a count of ten or more. The chain uses TRBV6-5 and TRBJ1-2, with TRBD1 matching over 7 bases. Germline V gives CDR1 MNHEY, CDR2 SVGAGI. The CDR3 has 14 amino acids. Trimming cost V 7 bases and J 2 bases; bases outside gene matches: 7. CDR3 in amino acids: CASKPGQRNYGYTF. In DNA form, the CDR3 reads TGTGCCAGCAAGCCGGGACAGAGAAACTATGGCTACACCTTC.

The table lists this clonotype with many counts. The chain carries TRBV7-2 and TRBJ2-2; D is undetermined. The CDR3 sequence is 13 residues long. V gave up 5 bases and J gave up 4 bases, with 8 bases separating them. Germline CDR1 SGHTA, CDR2 FQGNSA. CDR3 sequence reads: CASSVWGTGELFF. CDR3 coding DNA: TGTGCCAGCAGCGTGTGGGGCACCGGGGAGCTGTTTTTT.

As to this clonotype: Just one base apart from a much larger clone, this may be a read error. The rearrangement uses TRBV24-1 and TRBJ1-2, with 7 bases fitting TRBD1. Germline V CDR1 and CDR2: KGHDR, SFDVKD. The CDR3 contains 15 residues. CDR3 sequence reads: CATSDGTTGRYDYTF. The CDR3 bases are TGTGCCACCAGTGATGGAACGACAGGGCGCTATGACTACACCTTC.

This clonotype was picked up many times. This sequence joins TRBV7-2 and TRBJ1-1; no firm D call. Germline V CDR1 and CDR2: SGHTA, FQGNSA. The V end lost 5 bases, the J end lost 6 bases, and 13 bases lay between the germline ends. This CDR3 is built from 13 residues. CDR3 loop: CASSLVVRSEAFF. Here the CDR3 DNA reads TGTGCCAGCAGCCTCGTGGTGCGGTCTGAAGCTTTCTTT.